Described below is a single T cell receptor (beta chain) sequence and its context. The sample originates from a study of CD8 T cells in acute hepatitis C reinfection. Indicated time point: naive CD8 control sorted from an acute-time-point sample. People who inject drugs in the Montreal Hepatitis C Cohort were donors. CDR3 length: 14 residues. Deletions cut 0 bases from V and 10 bases from J, with 13 bases between. CDR1 MGHRA and CDR2 YSYEKL come from the germline V gene. The protocol was immunoSEQ multiplex PCR, while the TCRdb copy is restricted to in-frame clones and leaves out a portion. The sample has 35,000 to 40,000 clones, approximately 90% seen once; the top ten hold 0.5% to 0.65%.

Sequenced: naive CD8+ T cells from PBMCs. The chain uses TRBV4-1 and TRBJ1-5; possible D gene TRBD1, 5 bases. The TCR sequence derives from a man aged 30-40 years with chronic hepatitis C. CDR3 protein: CASSQDGGSDPQHF. In DNA form, the CDR3 reads TGCGCCAGCAGCCAAGATGGGGGTTCGGATCCCCAGCATTTT.